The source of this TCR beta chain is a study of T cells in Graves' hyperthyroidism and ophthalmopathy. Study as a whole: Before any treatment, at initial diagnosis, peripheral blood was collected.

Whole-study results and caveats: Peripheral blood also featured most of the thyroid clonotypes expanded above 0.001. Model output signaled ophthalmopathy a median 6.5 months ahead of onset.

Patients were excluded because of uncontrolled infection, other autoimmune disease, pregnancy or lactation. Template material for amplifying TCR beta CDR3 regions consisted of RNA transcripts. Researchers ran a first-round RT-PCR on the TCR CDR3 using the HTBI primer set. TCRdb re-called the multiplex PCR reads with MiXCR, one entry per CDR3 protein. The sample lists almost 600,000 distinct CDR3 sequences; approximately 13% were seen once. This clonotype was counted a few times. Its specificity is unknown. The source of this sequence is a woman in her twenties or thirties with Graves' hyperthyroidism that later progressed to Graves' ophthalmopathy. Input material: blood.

CDR3 loop: CASSHTPPGAYNSPLHF. The CDR3 DNA is TGTGCCAGCAGCCACACCCCGCCGGGGGCATATAATTCACCCCTCCACTTT. The V and J genes are TRBV3-1 and TRBJ1-6; D perhaps matches TRBD1 (6 bases). CDR1 and CDR2 from the germline V gene are LGHDT and YNNKEL (reference sequence). The CDR3 contains 17 residues. V shed 3 bases and J shed 4 bases, with 16 bases lying between them.